The 5 T cell receptor beta chains listed next were all sequenced from one sample in a study of T cells in Graves' hyperthyroidism and ophthalmopathy. There were TCR beta CDR3 regions amplified from RNA transcripts. HTBI primers were used for first-round RT-PCR of the TCR CDR3. One entry per CDR3 protein results from TCRdb running MiXCR on the multiplex PCR reads. The table records 750,000 to 900,000 distinct CDR3 sequences, roughly 40% of them present only once. Input material: blood. The receptors here all came from a man between 18 and 29 years old with Graves' hyperthyroidism.

The CDR3 here is CASSSPVDTQRGYTF. Here the CDR3 DNA reads TGTGCCAGTAGTAGTCCCGTGGACACCCAACGGGGCTACACCTTC. The chain carries TRBV19 and TRBJ1-2, with a weak D call TRBD1 (5 bases). The CDR3 runs 15 residues. Germline assignment: CDR1 LNHDA and CDR2 SQIVND (reference sequence). Trimming took 4 bases from V and 8 from J, leaving 20 bases between them.

The J gene is TRBJ2-2, the V gene TRBV29-1; perhaps TRBD1 as D (5 bases). V gave up 7 bases and J gave up 4 bases, with 10 bases separating them. In germline, CDR1 is SQVTM, CDR2 ANQGSEA. This CDR3 has 12 amino acids. The CDR3 DNA reads as TGCAGCGGCTTGACAGCCACCGGGGAGCTGTTTTTT. Encoded protein: CSGLTATGELFF.

This sequence joins TRBV7-6 and TRBJ2-7, with D perhaps assigned TRBD1 or TRBD2 (5 bases each). The CDR3 contains 16 residues. From germline, CDR1 is SGHVS and CDR2 FNYEAQ. V was pared by 3 bases and J by 0 bases, with 15 bases between. DNA of the CDR3: TGTGCCAGCAGCTTTGCCGGGACCTCGAGCTCCTACGAGCAGTACTTC. Amino acids: CASSFAGTSSSYEQYF.

This clonotype was seen ten or more times. J is TRBJ2-7 and V is TRBV10-3, with D perhaps matching TRBD1 or TRBD2 (5 bases each). Between the trimmed V and J ends, which lost 10 bases and 7 bases, there was a span of 23 bases. The CDR3 is 14 residues long. The germline V gene has CDR1 ENHRY and CDR2 SYGVKD. Here the CDR3 reads CATLWGGSDGEQYF. CDR3 in DNA: TGTGCCACCCTTTGGGGCGGGTCTGATGGGGAGCAGTACTTC.

The chain has TRBV20-1 and TRBJ1-5; possibly TRBD1 for D (6 bases). Germline-derived CDR1 and CDR2 are DFQATT and SNEGSKA (reference sequence). V gave up 0 bases and J gave up 0 bases, with 12 bases separating them. This CDR3 has 16 residues. The CDR3 here is CSARDVGTNSNQPQHF. For the CDR3, the DNA is TGCAGTGCTAGAGATGTCGGGACAAATAGCAATCAGCCCCAGCATTTT.